This entry describes one T cell receptor (beta chain). As yet, its antigen is unknown. Donors sampled were nominally healthy, though unrecorded immune exposures were likely. The data are from a study of cytomegalovirus exposure and HLA in healthy donors. Broader study findings: The authors enumerated over 150 TCR beta chains as linked to cytomegalovirus. The productive fraction for most TCR beta V segments was about 87% or about 30% in an earlier analysis.

Germline CDR1 reads SGHAT; CDR2 reads FQNNGV. Trimming took 4 bases from V and 0 from J, leaving 13 bases between them. The CDR3 has 17 residues. PCR involved 60 Vbeta and 13 Jbeta primers. Data came from immunoSEQ multiplex PCR; TCRdb stores just in-frame clones and leaves some out. Of 120,000 or so clones listed, about 70% are singletons. The sequencing input was PBMCs. This TCR was recovered from a woman in her thirties or forties in good health and CMV-seronegative. The V gene is TRBV11-2, the J gene TRBJ2-6; TRBD1 might be the D (6 bases). The CDR3 loop is CASSSNTGNSGANVLTF. CDR3 coding DNA: TGTGCCAGCAGCTCCAATACAGGGAACTCTGGGGCCAACGTCCTGACTTTC. Using reference TRBV11-2 and TRBJ2-6 for the parts outside the CDR3, the full variable domain is EAGVAQSPRYKIIEKRQSVAFWCNPISGHATLYWYQQILGQGPKLLIQFQNNGVVDDSQLPKDRFSAERLKGVDSTLKIQPAKLEDSAVYLCASSSNTGNSGANVLTFGAGSRLTVL.